The 28 T cell receptor beta chains below were found in one sample sequenced in a study of shared clonotypes between healthy human individuals (TCRdb year 2020). The library was made by the immunoSEQ multiplex PCR assay. TCRdb provides this immuneACCESS table in a form limited to in-frame rearrangements. Some clones are lacking; in checked studies, under half of them reflect an unresolved V gene, and why the rest are absent is not known. In this sample the table shows 850,000 to 1,200,000 clones, about 75% of which occur a single time. Of the sample, approximately 1.5% falls within the top ten clones. What was sequenced was memory CD4+ T cells sorted from blood. The cell subset or site label on this specimen signifies: CD45RA-negative fraction. The receptors shown here come from a man younger than 35 in good health.

This chain joins TRBV5-1 and TRBJ1-2; 10 nucleotides agree with TRBD1. The V gene end was trimmed by 4 bases and the J gene end by 13 bases; junction bases not matched to a gene: 16. CDR1 and CDR2 (germline): SGHRS, YFSETQ. This CDR3 is built from 15 residues. This chain's CDR3 is CASSGGTGALWLGTF. The CDR3 DNA reads as TGCGCCAGCAGCGGGGGGACAGGGGCCCTATGGCTAGGCACCTTC.

About this clone itself: Other DNA sequences of this sample code for an identical CDR3. J is TRBJ1-5 and V is TRBV19; unclear D gene. This CDR3 comprises 15 residues. Trimming removed 1 base from V and 2 bases from J, with 9 bases in between. The germline CDR1 and CDR2 sequences are LNHDA and SQIVND (reference sequence). CDR3 loop: CASSIGGGGNQPQHF. CDR3 nucleotides: TGTGCCAGTAGTATAGGAGGCGGAGGCAATCAGCCCCAGCATTTT.

This clone was detected only a few times. J is TRBJ2-7 and V is TRBV28; TRBD1 might be the D (5 bases). The ends were cut back, 7 bases at V and 1 base at J, with 11 bases in the middle. The CDR3 has 13 residues. Looked up from germline, CDR1 is MDHEN and CDR2 is SYDVKM. The CDR3 here is CASKLRQSYEQYF. The DNA of the CDR3 is TGTGCCAGCAAGCTCAGACAGTCCTACGAGCAGTACTTC.

In this sample, this clone turned up a few times. This chain joins TRBV2 and TRBJ1-3, with D perhaps matching TRBD1 (6 bases). V dropped 8 bases and J dropped 2 bases, with 19 bases sitting between them. CDR3 length equals 16 residues. CDR1 and CDR2 from the germline V gene are SNHLY and FYNNEI. In DNA form, the CDR3 reads TGTGCCAGCCTAGGACAGCCCAAGATCACTGGAAACACCATATATTTT. Its translation: CASLGQPKITGNTIYF.

The rearrangement uses TRBV28 and TRBJ1-2; D may be TRBD1 (5 bases). The length of the CDR3 is 15 residues. The germline V gene has CDR1 MDHEN and CDR2 SYDVKM. Trimming took off 2 bases at V and 0 bases at J, with 10 bases between the two ends. CDR3 amino acids: CASSLGGVTNYGYTF. In DNA form, the CDR3 reads TGTGCCAGCAGTTTAGGGGGAGTGACTAACTATGGCTACACCTTC.

V usage is TRBV29-1 and J usage is TRBJ1-2; weak D call: TRBD1 (5 bases). Germline V gene lookup returns CDR1 SQVTM and CDR2 ANQGSEA. The CDR3 has 12 residues. The CDR3 DNA reads TGCAGTGGGGGGGATCCAAACTATGGCTACACCTTC. Protein: CSGGDPNYGYTF.

The chain couples TRBV7-8 to TRBJ2-5; a weak D match, TRBD2 (8 bases). The CDR3 covers 17 residues. The V and J ends lost 4 bases and 4 bases respectively, with 22 bases between them. Germline V gene data show CDR1 as SGHVS and CDR2 as FQNEAQ. Written as DNA, the CDR3 is TGTGCCAGCAGCTCTACTAGCGGTCAGGGGGTGGTAGAGACCCAGTACTTC. This gives the protein CASSSTSGQGVVETQYF.

The chain combines TRBV4-1 with TRBJ2-5; 11 nucleotides match TRBD2. The germline V gene encodes CDR1 MGHRA and CDR2 YSYEKL. The CDR3 totals 18 residues. Trimming at V came to 1 base and at J to 1 base, leaving 8 bases not matched to a gene. The CDR3 loop reads CASSQGPGTSGLQETQYF. CDR3 nucleotides: TGCGCCAGCAGCCAAGGCCCCGGGACTAGCGGACTCCAAGAGACCCAGTACTTC.

The rearrangement joins TRBV4-3 to TRBJ2-2, with TRBD2 as a possible D gene (5 bases). Germline CDR1 LGHNA, CDR2 YSLEER. This CDR3 is built from 16 residues. V dropped 0 bases and J dropped 3 bases, with 11 bases sitting between them. CDR3 region: CASSQDPGGYTGELFF. CDR3 nucleotide sequence: TGCGCCAGCAGCCAAGATCCTGGAGGATACACCGGGGAGCTGTTTTTT.

This sequence joins TRBV30 and TRBJ2-5; 7 nucleotides line up with TRBD2. The germline V gene has CDR1 GTSNPN and CDR2 SVGIG (reference sequence). This CDR3 comprises 11 residues. V shed 0 bases, J shed 11 bases, and the junction held 3 bases outside the gene matches. The CDR3 sequence: CAWSVRGEQYF. Here the CDR3 DNA reads TGTGCCTGGAGTGTACGGGGGGAGCAGTACTTC. The entire variable domain, with the rest obtained from reference TRBV30 and TRBJ2-5, is as follows: SQTIHQWPATLVQPVGSPLSLECTVEGTSNPNLYWYRQAAGRGLQLLFYSVGIGQISSEVPQNLSASRPQDRQFILSSKKLLLSDSGFYLCAWSVRGEQYFGPGTRLLVL.

This clone was seen a few times. The J gene is TRBJ1-5, the V gene TRBV28, with D unclear. The CDR3 has 16 residues. CDR1 and CDR2 from the germline V gene are MDHEN and SYDVKM. V lost 8 bases to trimming and J lost 0 bases, with 17 bases between them. The CDR3 DNA follows: TGTGCCAGCGGAGCCCTAGGCCTTTATAGCAATCAGCCCCAGCATTTT. This gives the protein CASGALGLYSNQPQHF. The entire variable domain, with the rest obtained from reference TRBV28 and TRBJ1-5, is as follows: DVKVTQSSRYLVKRTGEKVFLECVQDMDHENMFWYRQDPGLGLRLIYFSYDVKMKEKGDIPEGYSVSREKKERFSLILESASTNQTSMYLCASGALGLYSNQPQHFGDGTRLSIL.

The chain links TRBV5-1 to TRBJ2-7; 7 nucleotides align to TRBD1. The J segment lost 2 bases and the V segment lost 0 bases, leaving 14 bases of the junction unmatched. CDR3 length: 18 residues. Germline loops: CDR1 SGHRS, CDR2 YFSETQ. CDR3 amino acids: CASSLAPSTGAQTYEQYF. In DNA, the CDR3 is TGCGCCAGCAGCTTGGCCCCATCCACAGGGGCCCAAACCTACGAGCAGTACTTC.

This clone was seen only a few times. V and J are TRBV15 and TRBJ1-5; D may be TRBD1 (5 bases). Germline-derived CDR1 and CDR2 are LNHNV and YYDKDF (reference sequence). V was trimmed by 4 bases and J by 2 bases, leaving 9 bases between them. There are 14 residues in the CDR3. The CDR3: CATSIEGGNQPQHF. DNA of the CDR3: TGTGCCACCAGCATCGAAGGGGGCAATCAGCCCCAGCATTTT.

The V and J genes are TRBV6-5 and TRBJ1-4; D perhaps matches TRBD1 (5 bases). The CDR3 has 16 amino acids. Germline CDR1 and CDR2: MNHEY and SVGAGI. V was pared by 0 bases and J by 5 bases, with 13 bases between. Written as DNA, the CDR3 is TGTGCCAGCAGTTACTCGTTTCCGGGGGAGAATGAAAAACTGTTTTTT. Translation: CASSYSFPGENEKLFF.

The V gene is TRBV4-1, the J gene TRBJ2-5; unclear D gene. Germline loops: CDR1 MGHRA, CDR2 YSYEKL. There are 15 residues in the CDR3. The germline V and J ends were trimmed by 4 bases and 5 bases, with 17 bases remaining between them. The CDR3 here is CASSLPVTGGETQYF. CDR3 DNA sequence: TGCGCCAGCAGCCTGCCGGTGACGGGCGGCGAGACCCAGTACTTC.

Concerning this clone: The same CDR3 arises from other DNA sequences in this sample as well. The rearrangement uses TRBV29-1 and TRBJ2-7; D is possibly TRBD1 (5 bases). Per germline, CDR1 SQVTM and CDR2 ANQGSEA. V lost 6 bases and J lost 2, with 8 bases in between. The CDR3 is made up of 11 amino acids. The CDR3 DNA is TGCAGCGTCGGACATACCTACGAGCAGTACTTC. It specifies CSVGHTYEQYF.

The V and J genes are TRBV28 and TRBJ1-5; 7 positions agree with TRBD1. Germline CDR1 is MDHEN and CDR2 is SYDVKM. V lost 7 bases to trimming and J lost 0 bases; unmatched junction nucleotides: 12. This CDR3 contains 17 residues. The CDR3 is CASTTQGTARSNQPQHF. The CDR3 nucleotides are TGTGCCAGCACCACCCAAGGGACAGCCCGTAGCAATCAGCCCCAGCATTTT.

The chain has TRBV20-1 and TRBJ2-7, with D perhaps matching TRBD1 (5 bases). The ends were cut back, 3 bases at V and 7 bases at J, with 10 bases in the middle. CDR1 and CDR2 from the germline V gene are DFQATT and SNEGSKA (reference sequence). The CDR3 totals 11 residues. The CDR3: CSASWTHEQYF. The CDR3 DNA sequence: TGCAGTGCTAGTTGGACACATGAGCAGTACTTC.

This chain joins TRBV5-4 and TRBJ2-2; 10 bases line up with TRBD2. The CDR3 spans 16 residues. With V trimmed by 4 bases and J by 2 bases, 5 bases remained unmatched. Germline CDR1 is SGHNT and CDR2 is YYREEE (reference sequence). The CDR3 sequence is CASSPGLAENTGELFF. The CDR3, as DNA: TGTGCCAGCAGCCCCGGACTAGCGGAAAACACCGGGGAGCTGTTTTTT.

This clone was observed a handful of times. This chain uses TRBV2 with TRBJ2-7; the match to TRBD1 covers 10 bases. This CDR3 spans 14 amino acids. The germline V gene has CDR1 SNHLY and CDR2 FYNNEI. The junction had 6 bases not matched to a gene; V was cut back by 8 bases and J by 2 bases. In DNA, the CDR3 is TGTGCCAGCGGACAGGGGGGCCAGACCTACGAGCAGTACTTC. Its translation is CASGQGGQTYEQYF.

The rearrangement joins TRBV2 to TRBJ1-3; D ambiguous. There are 16 residues in the CDR3. Germline CDR1 SNHLY, CDR2 FYNNEI. The V end lost 0 bases, the J end lost 0 bases, and 9 bases lay between the germline ends. The CDR3 loop reads CASSEARKFSGNTIYF. In DNA, the CDR3 is TGTGCCAGCAGTGAAGCGCGCAAGTTCTCTGGAAACACCATATATTTT.

The chain has TRBV7-2 and TRBJ1-3; D unresolved. V was trimmed by 0 bases and J by 0 bases, leaving 9 bases between them. CDR1 and CDR2 from the germline V gene are SGHTA and FQGNSA. The length of the CDR3 is 16 residues. The CDR3 here is CASSLARLRSGNTIYF. CDR3 nucleotides: TGTGCCAGCAGCTTAGCACGCCTCCGCTCTGGAAACACCATATATTTT.

The chain combines TRBV7-3 with TRBJ2-1; 8 bases are a match to TRBD2. V lost 2 bases, J lost 9 bases, and 9 bases stayed unmatched. The CDR3 is 15 amino acids. CDR1 is SGHTA and CDR2 is FQGTGA in the germline V gene. The CDR3 DNA reads as TGTGCCAGCAGCTTACTGACTAGCGAGCAGGGTGAGCAGTTCTTC. It translates to CASSLLTSEQGEQFF.

V usage is TRBV5-1 and J usage is TRBJ2-5; no definite D call. Between the trimmed V and J ends, which lost 4 bases and 0 bases, there was a span of 13 bases. The CDR3 covers 15 residues. Looked up from germline, CDR1 is SGHRS and CDR2 is YFSETQ. The CDR3 DNA follows: TGCGCCAGCAGCCAGGAAGGGCTCTACCAAGAGACCCAGTACTTC. This gives the protein CASSQEGLYQETQYF. Full variable domain (outside the CDR3, taken from reference TRBV5-1 and TRBJ2-5): KAGVTQTPRYLIKTRGQQVTLSCSPISGHRSVSWYQQTPGQGLQFLFEYFSETQRNKGNFPGRFSGRQFSNSRSEMNVSTLELGDSALYLCASSQEGLYQETQYFGPGTRLLVL.

The chain is built from TRBV7-2 and TRBJ1-3; 11 bases are shared with TRBD1. The CDR3 contains 15 residues. J lost 7 bases, V lost 9 bases, and 11 bases had no gene match. Germline V gene lookup returns CDR1 SGHTA and CDR2 FQGNSA. Written as DNA, the CDR3 is TGTGCCAGTGGCCCGGGACAGGGGGTTCTCAACACCATATATTTT. It encodes CASGPGQGVLNTIYF.

This chain uses TRBV5-1 with TRBJ2-2, with 10 bases aligning to TRBD1. Germline-derived CDR1 and CDR2 are SGHRS and YFSETQ. V dropped 1 base and J dropped 2; count of bases not matched to a gene: 8. The CDR3 is 18 amino acids. CDR3: CASSLLTGGLLNTGELFF. The CDR3 DNA reads as TGCGCCAGCAGCTTGTTGACAGGGGGCCTTCTAAACACCGGGGAGCTGTTTTTT.

The chain is built from TRBV28 and TRBJ1-3; D is undetermined. In germline, CDR1 is MDHEN, CDR2 SYDVKM. This CDR3 has 11 amino acids. Trimming took 7 bases from V and 7 from J, leaving 8 bases between them. The CDR3 sequence is CASTSENTIYF. CDR3 nucleotide sequence: TGTGCCAGCACATCGGAGAACACCATATATTTT.

The chain carries TRBV30 and TRBJ2-1, with TRBD2 matching over 10 bases. The CDR3 covers 15 residues. CDR1 and CDR2 from the germline V gene are GTSNPN and SVGIG (reference sequence). The J segment lost 1 base and the V segment lost 1 base, leaving 1 base of the junction unmatched. The CDR3 DNA follows: TGTGCCTGGAGTGGGGGACTAGCGTCCTACAATGAGCAGTTCTTC. It is translated as CAWSGGLASYNEQFF.